Listed below are T cell receptor beta chains from one sample, sequenced in a study of T cell repertoires in cytomegalovirus infection. TCRdb processed the reads anew with MiXCR; each CDR3 protein has one entry. The sample yields fewer than 700,000 distinct CDR3 sequences, approximately 24% seen once. Sequenced sample: CD8+ T cells from PBMCs. The receptors stem from a human donor in good health (CMV status not recorded). Some clones in this sample may be carry-over from other donors' samples. Both conserved end residues are part of each CDR3. Fields, in order: V gene, D gene, J gene, clone size, CDR3 protein, CDR3 DNA. A D gene is named only where the DNA matches it firmly. Some rows have no size entry. The others give once, few or many, or a class for an expanded clone.

TRBV4-2,TRBD2,TRBJ2-7,-,CASSSSGGLYEQYF,TGTGCCAGCAGCTCTAGCGGGGGGCTCTACGAGCAGTACTTC
TRBV7-6,TRBD1,TRBJ2-1,-,CASSYRQGNEQFF,TGTGCCAGCAGCTACCGACAGGGAAATGAGCAGTTCTTC
TRBV6-2/TRBV6-3,-,TRBJ2-2,-,CVSSYPGPKNTGELFF,TGTGTCAGCAGTTACCCGGGACCAAAGAACACCGGGGAGCTGTTTTTT
TRBV28,-,TRBJ1-5,few,CASSLVDPQPQHF,TGTGCCAGCAGTTTGGTAGACCCTCAGCCCCAGCATTTT
TRBV20-1,TRBD2,TRBJ2-3,-,CSAEGTSGGPTGYF,TGCAGCGCTGAGGGAACTAGCGGGGGGCCGACTGGGTATTTT
TRBV27,-,TRBJ1-6,-,CASSLSEQRYSPLHF,TGTGCCAGCAGTTTATCGGAGCAGAGATATTCACCCCTCCACTTT
TRBV7-6,-,TRBJ2-7,many,CASSLGQEQYF,TGTGCCAGCAGCTTAGGTCAAGAGCAGTACTTC
TRBV29-1,-,TRBJ2-7,-,CSVESPGKHEQYF,TGCAGCGTTGAATCACCAGGGAAACACGAGCAGTACTTC
TRBV29-1,TRBD1,TRBJ1-1,-,CSVVPGTGGWDTEAFF,TGCAGCGTTGTGCCCGGGACAGGGGGATGGGACACTGAAGCTTTCTTT
TRBV6-1,-,TRBJ2-6,many,CASSEVRRYISGANVLTF,TGTGCCAGCAGTGAAGTCAGGAGATACATTTCTGGGGCCAACGTCCTGACTTTC
TRBV7-8,-,TRBJ2-5,-,CASSLEAVGPKETQYF,TGTGCCAGCAGCTTAGAGGCAGTAGGGCCTAAAGAGACCCAGTACTTC
TRBV10-2,-,TRBJ1-2,-,CASGKYGYTF,TGCGCCAGCGGTAAATATGGCTACACCTTC
TRBV7-9,-,TRBJ1-1,-,CASSPRATEAFF,TGTGCCAGCAGCCCCCGCGCCACTGAAGCTTTCTTT
TRBV27,TRBD1,TRBJ2-4,-,CASSWDSRNIQYF,TGTGCCAGCAGTTGGGACAGTAGAAACATTCAGTACTTC
TRBV27,-,TRBJ2-3,few,CASKRVDTQYF,TGTGCCAGCAAGAGGGTGGATACGCAGTATTTT
TRBV9,TRBD1,TRBJ1-2,-,CASSTDRGHGYTF,TGTGCCAGCAGCACGGACAGGGGGCATGGCTACACCTTC
TRBV6-6,-,TRBJ2-2,many,CASSPRGTNTGELFF,TGTGCCAGCAGTCCCAGGGGAACGAACACCGGGGAGCTGTTTTTT
TRBV10-3,-,TRBJ2-2,-,CAIRLPDGGELFF,TGTGCCATCAGATTACCCGACGGCGGGGAGCTGTTTTTT
TRBV12-3/TRBV12-4,TRBD2,TRBJ2-1,many,CASSLGTSGESSYNEQFF,TGTGCCAGCAGTTTAGGGACTAGCGGGGAGAGCTCCTACAATGAGCAGTTCTTC
TRBV5-6,-,TRBJ2-7,-,CASSPGVQKSYEQYF,TGTGCCAGCAGCCCCGGGGTCCAGAAATCCTACGAGCAGTACTTC
TRBV7-9,-,TRBJ2-3,-,CASSIRDLPPTDTQYF,TGTGCCAGCAGCATCCGGGACTTACCCCCCACAGATACGCAGTATTTT
TRBV28,-,TRBJ1-2,few,CASSFSPLGKGYTF,TGTGCCAGCAGTTTCTCCCCATTGGGAAAGGGCTACACCTTC
TRBV23-1,-,TRBJ1-5,-,CASSQSGERRRNQPQHF,TGCGCCAGCAGTCAATCGGGGGAACGGAGAAGAAATCAGCCCCAGCATTTT
TRBV20-1,-,TRBJ2-7,few,CSAASADSYEQYF,TGCAGTGCAGCTAGCGCTGATTCCTACGAGCAGTACTTC
TRBV4-1,TRBD2,TRBJ2-1,few,CASSQEGAGGPFNEQFF,TGCGCCAGCAGCCAAGAGGGGGCGGGGGGGCCTTTCAATGAGCAGTTCTTC
TRBV6-2/TRBV6-3,-,TRBJ2-5,few,CASSYARLLETQYF,TGTGCCAGCAGTTACGCGAGATTATTAGAGACCCAGTACTTC
TRBV11-3,TRBD2,TRBJ2-5,few,CASSRTSGWRETQYF,TGTGCCAGCAGCCGAACTAGCGGGTGGAGAGAGACCCAGTACTTC
TRBV7-9,-,TRBJ2-1,many,CASSFRGTEQFF,TGTGCCAGCAGCTTCAGGGGAACTGAGCAGTTCTTC
TRBV4-3,-,TRBJ1-5,-,CASSQAWQTDQPRHF,TGCGCCAGCAGCCAAGCGTGGCAGACCGATCAGCCCCGGCATTTT
TRBV20-1,TRBD1,TRBJ2-1,-,CSASPGQGREQFF,TGCAGTGCTTCCCCTGGACAGGGGAGAGAGCAGTTCTTC
TRBV28,-,TRBJ1-6,-,CASRTWVSSPLHF,TGTGCCAGCAGGACGTGGGTTAGTTCACCCCTCCACTTT
TRBV4-2,-,TRBJ1-1,-,CASSQDGEGGWSTEAFF,TGTGCCAGCAGCCAAGATGGGGAGGGGGGCTGGAGCACTGAAGCTTTCTTT
TRBV29-1,-,TRBJ2-2,-,CSAVGPHIGELFF,TGCAGCGCTGTGGGACCGCACATCGGGGAGCTGTTTTTT
TRBV7-6,-,TRBJ2-2,-,CASSDGGVNTGELFF,TGTGCCAGCAGCGACGGGGGAGTCAACACCGGGGAGCTGTTTTTT
TRBV7-8,-,TRBJ2-1,many,CASSLGSGDKQFF,TGTGCCAGCAGCTTAGGGTCGGGGGATAAGCAGTTCTTC
TRBV7-9,TRBD1,TRBJ2-1,-,CASSATGGSFNEQFF,TGTGCCAGCAGCGCGACAGGGGGATCGTTCAATGAGCAGTTCTTC
TRBV7-6,TRBD1,TRBJ1-2,many,CASSLTGTGVNGYTF,TGTGCCAGCAGCTTAACCGGGACAGGGGTGAATGGCTACACCTTC